Below, 15 T cell receptor beta chains from the same sample are listed, as sequenced in a study of blood T cell repertoires in COVID-19 (dated by TCRdb to between 2020 and 2021). Library construction relied on the immunoSEQ multiplex PCR assay. TCRdb retrieved this table from immuneACCESS and kept in-frame rearrangements only. Not all clones are present; in checked studies, unresolved V genes account for under half, and no reason is known for the remainder. In all, the sample holds 230,000 or so clones, and more than 75% of those were seen once. The ten largest clones capture 1.5% to 2% of the sample. The specimen was peripheral blood. These receptors were obtained from a man between 40 and 49 years old with active or convalescent COVID-19.

V is TRBV28 and J is TRBJ2-4; the match to TRBD1 covers 7 bases. CDR1 is MDHEN and CDR2 is SYDVKM in the germline V gene. The CDR3 is made up of 15 amino acids. Losses at the gene ends were 5 bases for V and 7 bases for J; bases not matched to a gene: 11. CDR3 sequence: CASSRGQVKGNIQYF. CDR3 bases: TGTGCCAGCAGTCGCGGACAGGTGAAGGGGAACATTCAGTACTTC.

This clone appeared once. The rearrangement links TRBV2 to TRBJ2-7; 13 bases match TRBD2. The CDR3 consists of 17 residues. Germline lookup yields CDR1 SNHLY and CDR2 FYNNEI. With V trimmed by 7 bases and J by 1 base, 10 bases remained unmatched. CDR3 region: CASTNGTSGTKSYEQYF. The CDR3 nucleotides read TGTGCCAGCACTAATGGGACTAGCGGGACGAAGTCCTACGAGCAGTACTTC.

The chain uses TRBV24-1 and TRBJ1-5, with unresolved D. CDR1 and CDR2 from the germline V gene are KGHDR and SFDVKD. This CDR3 is 15 amino acids long. Trimming stripped 2 bases from V and 7 bases from J, with 14 bases between. The CDR3 loop reads CATSDSEGLRQPQHF. CDR3 nucleotides: TGTGCCACCAGTGATTCTGAGGGTTTAAGACAGCCCCAGCATTTT.

The chain joins TRBV5-1 to TRBJ1-1; D remains ambiguous. V dropped 4 bases and J dropped 4 bases, with 17 bases sitting between them. Germline V gene data show CDR1 as SGHRS and CDR2 as YFSETQ. The CDR3 has 15 residues. For the CDR3, the DNA is TGCGCCAGCAGCCCAGACTTTTCTCTGGCCACTGAAGCTTTCTTT. Protein: CASSPDFSLATEAFF.

The rearrangement links TRBV10-1 to TRBJ2-1; TRBD2 matches at 9 bases. J gave up 8 bases and V 6 bases, and 8 bases lay outside the gene matches. Germline V lookup: CDR1 WNHNN, CDR2 SYGVQD (reference sequence). The CDR3 extends over 14 amino acids. This CDR3 is CASSRRKREDEQFF. The CDR3 coding sequence is TGCGCCAGCAGCCGGCGGAAGCGGGAGGATGAGCAGTTCTTC.

The sample holds a few counts of this clone. The rearrangement uses TRBV5-1 and TRBJ1-1, with D perhaps TRBD1 (6 bases). The CDR3 is 15 amino acids. Germline loops: CDR1 SGHRS, CDR2 YFSETQ. The ends were cut back, 4 bases at V and 3 bases at J, with 16 bases in the middle. This CDR3 is CASSPKGGRDTEAFF. The DNA for the CDR3 is TGCGCCAGCAGCCCGAAAGGGGGGAGGGACACTGAAGCTTTCTTT.

The J gene is TRBJ2-7, the V gene TRBV6-5, with D possibly TRBD1 on 6 matching bases. The CDR3 spans 14 residues. Trimming shortened V by 6 bases and J by 2 bases, and 14 bases separated the two germline ends. Germline loops: CDR1 MNHEY, CDR2 SVGAGI. The CDR3 here is CASSRSQGTYEQYF. The CDR3 bases are TGTGCCAGCAGCCGCTCACAGGGCACCTACGAGCAGTACTTC.

The chain uses TRBV6-6 and TRBJ1-2; the match to TRBD1 covers 7 bases. Germline lookup yields CDR1 MNHNY and CDR2 SVGAGI (reference sequence). The CDR3 is made up of 14 amino acids. Unmatched junction bases numbered 15, after V lost 9 bases and J lost 8 bases. CDR3 in DNA: TGTGCCAGTAGTCGACAGGGATCTCCTGAGGGCTACACCTTC. Its translation is CASSRQGSPEGYTF.

This rearrangement joins TRBV28 to TRBJ2-7; weak D call: TRBD2 (6 bases). This CDR3 spans 14 amino acids. V lost 6 bases to trimming and J lost 2 bases, with 14 bases between them. Per the germline V gene, CDR1 is MDHEN and CDR2 is SYDVKM. CDR3 coding DNA: TGTGCCAGCAGCCGCGACCCGGGGGCCTACGAGCAGTACTTC. Amino acids: CASSRDPGAYEQYF. The full variable domain, in which reference TRBV28 and TRBJ2-7 provide the parts outside the CDR3, is DVKVTQSSRYLVKRTGEKVFLECVQDMDHENMFWYRQDPGLGLRLIYFSYDVKMKEKGDIPEGYSVSREKKERFSLILESASTNQTSMYLCASSRDPGAYEQYFGPGTRLTVT.

The chain couples TRBV6-5 to TRBJ1-2; weak D call: TRBD1 (5 bases). V lost 5 bases to trimming and J lost 3 bases, with 13 bases between them. The CDR3 is 14 residues long. CDR1 is MNHEY, CDR2 SVGAGI, per germline. The CDR3: CASSHTPGDYGYTF. In nucleotides, the CDR3 is TGTGCCAGCAGTCATACCCCGGGGGACTATGGCTACACCTTC.

This clone was recorded only once. This chain uses TRBV28 with TRBJ1-2, with 7 positions matching TRBD1. Germline loops: CDR1 MDHEN, CDR2 SYDVKM. The CDR3 is 17 residues long. The V segment lost 5 bases and the J segment 6 bases; nucleotides outside the gene matches: 18. The CDR3 here is CASSPQTGKRGENGYTF. Here the CDR3 DNA reads TGTGCCAGCAGTCCCCAGACAGGGAAGCGAGGAGAGAATGGCTACACCTTC.

The rearrangement uses TRBV28 and TRBJ2-2; D perhaps matches TRBD1 (5 bases). Germline V CDR1 and CDR2: MDHEN, SYDVKM. Trimming shortened V by 1 base and J by 1 base, and 7 bases separated the two germline ends. There are 15 residues in the CDR3. The CDR3 bases are TGTGCCAGCAGTTTATTTACAGGGAACACCGGGGAGCTGTTTTTT. Residues: CASSLFTGNTGELFF.

The V call is TRBV6-5, the J call TRBJ1-1; 7 bases are shared with TRBD1. The CDR3 totals 14 residues. Per germline, CDR1 MNHEY and CDR2 SVGAGI. V lost 7 bases and J lost 0; bases outside the gene matches: 5. CDR3 sequence (DNA): TGTGCCAGCACCCGACAGGGACTGAACACTGAAGCTTTCTTT. Its translation is CASTRQGLNTEAFF.

Here the CDR3 reads CSAQAASNQPQHF. In DNA form, the CDR3 reads TGCAGCGCCCAAGCTGCCAGCAATCAGCCCCAGCATTTT. V gene TRBV29-1 combines with J gene TRBJ1-5; D gene unclear. Trimming shortened V by 7 bases and J by 1 base, and 11 bases separated the two germline ends. Germline CDR1 is SQVTM and CDR2 is ANQGSEA. CDR3 size: 13 residues.

DNA for the CDR3: TGTGCCAGCAGCTCCTCCGGGGGACCCGGAAACACCATATATTTT. Translated, it gives CASSSSGGPGNTIYF. The chain employs TRBV7-9 and TRBJ1-3, with a weak D call TRBD1 (5 bases). Deletions cut 4 bases from V and 4 bases from J, with 14 bases between. CDR3 size: 15 residues. CDR1 SEHNR and CDR2 FQNEAQ come from the germline V gene (reference sequence).